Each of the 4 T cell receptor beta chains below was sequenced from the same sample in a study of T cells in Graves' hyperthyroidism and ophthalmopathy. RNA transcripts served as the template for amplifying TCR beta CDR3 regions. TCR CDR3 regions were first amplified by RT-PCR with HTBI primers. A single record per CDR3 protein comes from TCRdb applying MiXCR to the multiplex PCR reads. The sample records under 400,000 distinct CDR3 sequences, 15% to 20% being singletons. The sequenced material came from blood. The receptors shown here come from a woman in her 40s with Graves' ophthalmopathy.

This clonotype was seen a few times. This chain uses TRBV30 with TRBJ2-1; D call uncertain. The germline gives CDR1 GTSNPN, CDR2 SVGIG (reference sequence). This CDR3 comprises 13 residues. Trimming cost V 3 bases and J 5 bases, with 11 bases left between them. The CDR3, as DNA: TGTGCCTGGAGAGTCAGAATCGACAATGAGCAGTTCTTC. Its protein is CAWRVRIDNEQFF. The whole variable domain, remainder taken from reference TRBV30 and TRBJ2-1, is SQTIHQWPATLVQPVGSPLSLECTVEGTSNPNLYWYRQAAGRGLQLLFYSVGIGQISSEVPQNLSASRPQDRQFILSSKKLLLSDSGFYLCAWRVRIDNEQFFGPGTRLTVL.

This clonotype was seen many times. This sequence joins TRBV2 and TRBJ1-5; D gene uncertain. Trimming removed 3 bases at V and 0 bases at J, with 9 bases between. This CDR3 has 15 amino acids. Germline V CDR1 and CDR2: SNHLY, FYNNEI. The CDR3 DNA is TGTGCCAGCAGTGAGGGCAGCTATAGCAATCAGCCCCAGCATTTT. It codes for CASSEGSYSNQPQHF.

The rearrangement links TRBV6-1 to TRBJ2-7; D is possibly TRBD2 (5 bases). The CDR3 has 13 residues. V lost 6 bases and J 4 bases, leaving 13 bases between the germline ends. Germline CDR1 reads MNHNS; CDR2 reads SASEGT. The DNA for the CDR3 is TGTGCCAGCAGACACCAAACGGGGTACGAGCAGTACTTC. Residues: CASRHQTGYEQYF.

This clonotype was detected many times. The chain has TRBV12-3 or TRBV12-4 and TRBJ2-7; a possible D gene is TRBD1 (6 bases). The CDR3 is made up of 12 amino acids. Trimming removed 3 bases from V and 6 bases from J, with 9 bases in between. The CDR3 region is CASSFIGGEQYF. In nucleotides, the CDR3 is TGTGCCAGCAGTTTTATAGGGGGCGAGCAGTACTTC.